This T cell receptor beta chain stems from a study of tumor-infiltrating lymphocytes in localized non-small cell lung cancer. About the study: Several tumor histologies, both smoking statuses, and some post-neoadjuvant chemotherapy samples were included. Whole-study results and caveats: Each assay used a separate piece of the same tissue.

Repertoires were generated with immunoSEQ multiplex PCR, while TCRdb's copy carries only in-frame clones and drops some. Among around 13,000 clones listed, roughly 85% were seen once. Note on this clone: Its antigen is undetermined.

Trimming stripped 9 bases from V and 7 bases from J, with 13 bases between. Per the germline V gene, CDR1 is SNHLY and CDR2 is FYNNEI. The CDR3 is 12 amino acids. Sequencing was carried out using uninvolved lung tissue not adjacent to the tumor. The chain recombines TRBV2 with TRBJ1-5, with D possibly being TRBD1 (5 bases). The clonotype was recovered from a human donor with non-small cell lung cancer. In DNA, the CDR3 is TGTGCCAGAGGGGATAAGGGGCAGCCCCAGCATTTT. Protein product: CARGDKGQPQHF.